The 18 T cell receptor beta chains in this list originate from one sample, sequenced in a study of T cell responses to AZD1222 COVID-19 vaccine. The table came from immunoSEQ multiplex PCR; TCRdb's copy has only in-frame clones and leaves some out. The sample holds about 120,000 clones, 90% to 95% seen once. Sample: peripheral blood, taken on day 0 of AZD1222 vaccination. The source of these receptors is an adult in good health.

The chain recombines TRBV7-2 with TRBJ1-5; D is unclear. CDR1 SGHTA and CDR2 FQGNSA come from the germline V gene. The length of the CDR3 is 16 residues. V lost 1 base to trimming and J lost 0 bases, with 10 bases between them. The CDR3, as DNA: TGTGCCAGCAGCTTAGGGGTGAGCAGTAGCAATCAGCCCCAGCATTTT. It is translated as CASSLGVSSSNQPQHF.

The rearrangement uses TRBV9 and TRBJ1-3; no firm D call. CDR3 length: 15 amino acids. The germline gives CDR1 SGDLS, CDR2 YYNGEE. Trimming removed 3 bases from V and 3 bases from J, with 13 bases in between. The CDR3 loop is CASSAETNHGNTIYF. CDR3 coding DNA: TGTGCCAGCAGCGCGGAGACTAACCATGGAAACACCATATATTTT.

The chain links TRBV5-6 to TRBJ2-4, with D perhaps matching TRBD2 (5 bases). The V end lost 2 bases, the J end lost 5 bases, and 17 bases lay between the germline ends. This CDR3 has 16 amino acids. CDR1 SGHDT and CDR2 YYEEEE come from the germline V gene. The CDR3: CASSFFLLERQNIQYF. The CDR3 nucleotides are TGTGCCAGCAGCTTTTTTCTTCTCGAGCGGCAAAACATTCAGTACTTC.

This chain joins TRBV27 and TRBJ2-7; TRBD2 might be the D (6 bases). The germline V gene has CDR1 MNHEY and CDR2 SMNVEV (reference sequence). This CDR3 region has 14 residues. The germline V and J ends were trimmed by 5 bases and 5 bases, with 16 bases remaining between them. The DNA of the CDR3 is TGTGCCAGCAGTCTCGGGACTCTTGACAACGAGCAGTACTTC. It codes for CASSLGTLDNEQYF.

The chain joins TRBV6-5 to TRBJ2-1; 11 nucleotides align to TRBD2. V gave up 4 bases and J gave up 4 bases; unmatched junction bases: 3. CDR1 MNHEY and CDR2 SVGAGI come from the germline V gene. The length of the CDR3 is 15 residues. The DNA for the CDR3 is TGTGCCAGCAGTTTCCTAGCGGGGGGTTACAATGAGCAGTTCTTC. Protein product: CASSFLAGGYNEQFF.

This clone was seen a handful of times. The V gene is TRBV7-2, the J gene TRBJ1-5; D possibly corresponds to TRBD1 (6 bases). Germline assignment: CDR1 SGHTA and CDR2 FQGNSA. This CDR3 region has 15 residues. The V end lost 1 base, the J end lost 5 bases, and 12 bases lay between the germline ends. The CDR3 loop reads CASSLGWTADQPQHF. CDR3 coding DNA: TGTGCCAGCAGCTTAGGATGGACAGCAGATCAGCCCCAGCATTTT.

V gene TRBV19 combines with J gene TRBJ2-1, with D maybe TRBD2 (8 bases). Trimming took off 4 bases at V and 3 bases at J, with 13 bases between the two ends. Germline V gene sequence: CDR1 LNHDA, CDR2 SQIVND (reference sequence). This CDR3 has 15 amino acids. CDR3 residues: CASSTGGTVYNEQFF. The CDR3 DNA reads TGTGCCAGTAGTACGGGGGGGACAGTCTACAATGAGCAGTTCTTC.

CDR3 in DNA: TGTGCCAGCTCGCAAGATAGTAACTATGGCTACACCTTC. It yields the protein CASSQDSNYGYTF. The chain recombines TRBV18 with TRBJ1-2; D is unresolved. V was trimmed by 6 bases and J by 1 base, leaving 9 bases between them. Germline V lookup: CDR1 KGHSH, CDR2 LQKENI. The CDR3 extends over 13 amino acids.

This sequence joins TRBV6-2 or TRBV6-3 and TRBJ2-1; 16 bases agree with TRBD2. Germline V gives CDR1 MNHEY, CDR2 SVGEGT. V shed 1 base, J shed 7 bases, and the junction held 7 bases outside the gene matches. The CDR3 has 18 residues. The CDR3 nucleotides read TGTGCCAGCAGTTACTGGGGACTAGCGGGGGGGGAACGGAATGAGCAGTTCTTC. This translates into CASSYWGLAGGERNEQFF.

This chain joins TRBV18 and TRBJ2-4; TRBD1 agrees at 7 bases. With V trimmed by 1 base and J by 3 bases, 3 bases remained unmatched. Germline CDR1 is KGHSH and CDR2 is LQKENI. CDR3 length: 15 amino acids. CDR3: CASSPRGDSKNIQYF. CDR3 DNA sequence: TGTGCCAGCTCACCACGAGGGGACAGCAAAAACATTCAGTACTTC. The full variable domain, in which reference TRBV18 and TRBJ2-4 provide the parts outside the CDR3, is NAGVMQNPRHLVRRRGQEARLRCSPMKGHSHVYWYRQLPEEGLKFMVYLQKENIIDESGMPKERFSAEFPKEGPSILRIQQVVRGDSAAYFCASSPRGDSKNIQYFGAGTRLSVL.

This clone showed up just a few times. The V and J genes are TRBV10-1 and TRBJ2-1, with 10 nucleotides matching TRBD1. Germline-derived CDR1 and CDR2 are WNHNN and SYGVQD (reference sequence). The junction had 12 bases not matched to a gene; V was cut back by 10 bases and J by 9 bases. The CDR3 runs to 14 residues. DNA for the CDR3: TGCGCCACCCAAGACAGGGGGCGATGCAGTGAGCAGTTCTTC. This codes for CATQDRGRCSEQFF.

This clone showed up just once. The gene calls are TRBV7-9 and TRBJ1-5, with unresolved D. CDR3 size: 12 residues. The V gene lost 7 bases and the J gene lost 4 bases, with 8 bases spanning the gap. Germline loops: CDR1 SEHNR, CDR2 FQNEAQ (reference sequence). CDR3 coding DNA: TGTGCCAGCACCTCGGGGAATCAGCCCCAGCATTTT. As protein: CASTSGNQPQHF.

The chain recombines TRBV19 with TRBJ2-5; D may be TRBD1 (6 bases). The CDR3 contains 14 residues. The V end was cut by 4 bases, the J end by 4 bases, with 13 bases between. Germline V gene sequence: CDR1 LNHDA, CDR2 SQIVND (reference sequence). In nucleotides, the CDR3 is TGTGCCAGTAGTACAACAGGGATTCGAGAGACCCAGTACTTC. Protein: CASSTTGIRETQYF.

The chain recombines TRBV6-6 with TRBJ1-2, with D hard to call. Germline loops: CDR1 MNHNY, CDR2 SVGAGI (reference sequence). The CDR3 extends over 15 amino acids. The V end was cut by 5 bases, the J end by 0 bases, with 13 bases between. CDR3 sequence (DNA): TGTGCCAGCAGTCCCCCGGTTGATTCTAACTATGGCTACACCTTC. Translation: CASSPPVDSNYGYTF.

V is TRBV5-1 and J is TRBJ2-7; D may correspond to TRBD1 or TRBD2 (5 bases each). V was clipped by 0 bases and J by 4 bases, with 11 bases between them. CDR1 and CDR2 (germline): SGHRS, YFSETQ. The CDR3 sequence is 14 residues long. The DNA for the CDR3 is TGCGCCAGCAGCTTGGCCGGGACGGGATACGAGCAGTACTTC. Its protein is CASSLAGTGYEQYF.

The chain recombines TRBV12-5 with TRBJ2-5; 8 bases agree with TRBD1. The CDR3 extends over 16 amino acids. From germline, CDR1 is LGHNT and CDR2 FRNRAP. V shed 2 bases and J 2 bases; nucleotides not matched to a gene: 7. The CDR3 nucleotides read TGTGCTAGTGGTTTGCTACCGGGACAGGCACAAGAGACCCAGTACTTC. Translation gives CASGLLPGQAQETQYF.

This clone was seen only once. The CDR3 spells CASSQNQGNQPQHF. The CDR3 DNA follows: TGCGCCAGCAGCCAAAATCAGGGAAATCAGCCCCAGCATTTT. This chain links TRBV4-3 with TRBJ1-5, with D tentatively TRBD1 (5 bases). The V gene lost 2 bases and the J gene lost 4 bases, with 9 bases spanning the gap. The CDR3 runs to 14 residues. Germline V gives CDR1 LGHNA, CDR2 YSLEER.

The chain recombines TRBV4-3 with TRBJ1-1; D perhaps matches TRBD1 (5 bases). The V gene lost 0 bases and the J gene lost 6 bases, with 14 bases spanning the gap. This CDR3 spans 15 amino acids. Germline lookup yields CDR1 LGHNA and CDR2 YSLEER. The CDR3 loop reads CASSQDSGPRSEAFF. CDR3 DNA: TGCGCCAGCAGCCAAGATTCAGGGCCGCGGTCTGAAGCTTTCTTT.